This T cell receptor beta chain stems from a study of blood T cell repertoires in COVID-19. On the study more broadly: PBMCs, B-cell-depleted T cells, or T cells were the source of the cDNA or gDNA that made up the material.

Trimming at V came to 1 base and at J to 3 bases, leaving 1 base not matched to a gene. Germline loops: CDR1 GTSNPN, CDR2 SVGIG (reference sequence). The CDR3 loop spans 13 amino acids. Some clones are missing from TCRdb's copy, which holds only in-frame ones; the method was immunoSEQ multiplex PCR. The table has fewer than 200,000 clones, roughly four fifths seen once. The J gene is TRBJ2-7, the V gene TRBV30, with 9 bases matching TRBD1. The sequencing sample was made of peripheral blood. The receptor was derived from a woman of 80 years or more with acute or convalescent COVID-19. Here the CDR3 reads CAWSATGGYEQYF. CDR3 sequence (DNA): TGTGCCTGGAGTGCGACAGGGGGCTACGAGCAGTACTTC.